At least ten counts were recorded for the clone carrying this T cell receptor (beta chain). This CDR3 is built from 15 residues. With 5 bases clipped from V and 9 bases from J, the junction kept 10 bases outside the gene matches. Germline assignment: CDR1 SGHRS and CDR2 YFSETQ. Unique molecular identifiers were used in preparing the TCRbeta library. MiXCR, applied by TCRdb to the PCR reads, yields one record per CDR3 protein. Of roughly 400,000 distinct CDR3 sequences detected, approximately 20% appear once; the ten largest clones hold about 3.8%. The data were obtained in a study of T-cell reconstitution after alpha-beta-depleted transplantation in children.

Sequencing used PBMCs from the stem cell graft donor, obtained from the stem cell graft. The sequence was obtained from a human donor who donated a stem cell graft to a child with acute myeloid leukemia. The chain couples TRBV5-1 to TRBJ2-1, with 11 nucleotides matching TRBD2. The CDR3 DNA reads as TGCGCCAGCAGTCGTAGCGGGAGGGCAGAGGGTGAGCAGTTCTTC. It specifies CASSRSGRAEGEQFF.